Reported below is one T cell receptor beta chain. Its antigen is not identified. The data stem from a study of T cell responses to AZD1222 COVID-19 vaccine. General study points: Unmutated regions of variants are reportedly targeted by nearly half of spike-specific TCRs. The study identified only five or six AZD1222 recipients as seropositive at baseline. Regions 160-218 and 743-854 held dominance among vaccine-associated CD4 TCRs, which spanned spike. Clonal diversity was possibly underestimated, and the donors were mostly white British, with more females.

The repertoire was sequenced with immunoSEQ multiplex PCR; TCRdb's copy has only in-frame clones and lacks some. The sample holds approximately 150,000 clones, roughly 86% seen once. The sequence was obtained from an adult who received the MenACWY meningococcal vaccine as a control. Specimen: peripheral blood, collected 28 days after the second dose of the MenACWY control vaccine.

The CDR3 loop reads CASNLNRDGGNTIYF. The CDR3 nucleotides read TGTGCCAGCAACCTGAATAGGGATGGTGGAAACACCATATATTTT. This chain connects TRBV7-2 to TRBJ1-3; D is uncertain. Germline V gene lookup returns CDR1 SGHTA and CDR2 FQGNSA. This CDR3 has 15 residues. With 7 bases removed from V and 3 bases from J, the gap between germline ends came to 16 bases. Looking up the rest from reference TRBV7-2 and TRBJ1-3 gives the full variable domain: GAGVSQSPSNKVTEKGKDVELRCDPISGHTALYWYRQSLGQGLEFLIYFQGNSAPDKSGLPSDRFSAERTGGSVSTLTIQRTQQEDSAVYLCASNLNRDGGNTIYFGEGSWLTVV.